This is a list of T cell receptor beta chains from one sample in a study of monozygotic twins with inflammatory bowel disease. TCRdb reanalyzed the 5' RACE reads, giving one entry per CDR3 protein sequence and no DNA. Its listing shows a few hundred thousand distinct CDR3 sequences. The sample comprised blood. These receptors came from a human donor with ulcerative colitis or Crohn's disease, or a healthy co-twin of an affected twin (not recorded which). The CDR3 runs from the conserved cysteine through the conserved F or W. Each record gives: V gene, J gene, CDR3 protein.

v_gene: TRBV5-1
j_gene: TRBJ1-1
CDR3aa: CASRPATGAGEAFF

v_gene: TRBV11-3
j_gene: TRBJ2-4
CDR3aa: CASSLKIAKNIQYF

v_gene: TRBV20-1
j_gene: TRBJ2-3
CDR3aa: CSASIPHTDTQYF

v_gene: TRBV7-6
j_gene: TRBJ2-3
CDR3aa: CASSLGLTSTDTQYF

v_gene: TRBV5-6
j_gene: TRBJ1-5
CDR3aa: CASSLDNQPQHF

v_gene: TRBV20-1
j_gene: TRBJ1-1
CDR3aa: CSARDKSAGAEAFF

v_gene: TRBV3-1
j_gene: TRBJ2-1
CDR3aa: CASSQLADPTYNEQFF

v_gene: TRBV5-1
j_gene: TRBJ2-7
CDR3aa: CASSWGRPSYEQYF

v_gene: TRBV5-4
j_gene: TRBJ1-2
CDR3aa: CASSFGTEDLYGYTF

v_gene: TRBV4-1
j_gene: TRBJ2-5
CDR3aa: CASSQEIGRRGAVQYF

v_gene: TRBV20-1
j_gene: TRBJ2-7
CDR3aa: CSARDRDRSSYEQYF

v_gene: TRBV11-2
j_gene: TRBJ1-5
CDR3aa: CASSLYFSTGARQPQHF

v_gene: TRBV6-1
j_gene: TRBJ1-4
CDR3aa: CASRPGTGNEILFF

v_gene: TRBV18
j_gene: TRBJ2-1
CDR3aa: CASSPSGTSSDEQFF

v_gene: TRBV7-6
j_gene: TRBJ2-3
CDR3aa: CASSPLPGGTDTQYF

v_gene: TRBV7-9
j_gene: TRBJ2-3
CDR3aa: CASSSTSRRSTDTQYF

v_gene: TRBV30
j_gene: TRBJ2-5
CDR3aa: CAWAGTWVSAQYF

v_gene: TRBV20-1
j_gene: TRBJ1-5
CDR3aa: CSANDRSRNQPQHF

v_gene: TRBV10-3
j_gene: TRBJ2-7
CDR3aa: CAIRTGSYEQYF

v_gene: TRBV6-1
j_gene: TRBJ2-7
CDR3aa: CASSEMLAGTREQYF

v_gene: TRBV19
j_gene: TRBJ2-7
CDR3aa: CASSIASGAPYEQYF

v_gene: TRBV10-3
j_gene: TRBJ2-5
CDR3aa: CAISESGAVLVGTQYF

v_gene: TRBV5-1
j_gene: TRBJ2-2
CDR3aa: CASSFLQGAGELFF

v_gene: TRBV12-3/TRBV12-4
j_gene: TRBJ2-7
CDR3aa: CASIPGLAGGPRTYEQYF

v_gene: TRBV6-5
j_gene: TRBJ2-3
CDR3aa: CASSFSENPGGQSTDTQYF

v_gene: TRBV27
j_gene: TRBJ1-1
CDR3aa: CASSFLGLMTEAFF

v_gene: TRBV19
j_gene: TRBJ1-5
CDR3aa: CASQIRDSNQPQHF

v_gene: TRBV4-2
j_gene: TRBJ2-1
CDR3aa: CASSQDDGGGAYEQFF

v_gene: TRBV4-1
j_gene: TRBJ2-2
CDR3aa: CATREHHFTGELFF

v_gene: TRBV20-1
j_gene: TRBJ1-5
CDR3aa: CSAAGAGNQPQHF

v_gene: TRBV20-1
j_gene: TRBJ2-2
CDR3aa: CSAQDRRAGDLFF

v_gene: TRBV4-2
j_gene: TRBJ1-4
CDR3aa: CASSRTGPANEKLFF

v_gene: TRBV21-1
j_gene: TRBJ2-1
CDR3aa: CASSKYRGGGPYNEQFF

v_gene: TRBV29-1
j_gene: TRBJ2-2
CDR3aa: CSVANTGELFF

v_gene: TRBV7-9
j_gene: TRBJ1-1
CDR3aa: CASSLDRLGTFF

v_gene: TRBV24-1
j_gene: TRBJ2-2
CDR3aa: CATSDNPRMNTGELFF

v_gene: TRBV29-1
j_gene: TRBJ1-5
CDR3aa: CSVVVAATGDNQPQHF

v_gene: TRBV4-2
j_gene: TRBJ2-1
CDR3aa: CASSQRGLTSGGAGYEQFF

v_gene: TRBV7-3
j_gene: TRBJ1-1
CDR3aa: CASSLRGGGFTEAFF

v_gene: TRBV4-2
j_gene: TRBJ2-3
CDR3aa: CASSQVRLAGGPTDTQYF

v_gene: TRBV19
j_gene: TRBJ2-7
CDR3aa: CASSIVPTGNYEQYF

v_gene: TRBV29-1
j_gene: TRBJ1-5
CDR3aa: CSVAVNSNQPQHF

v_gene: TRBV28
j_gene: TRBJ2-7
CDR3aa: CASSLWTGGVYEQYF

v_gene: TRBV10-3
j_gene: TRBJ2-5
CDR3aa: CAISEDRTSGGGHTETQYF

v_gene: TRBV9
j_gene: TRBJ2-6
CDR3aa: CASSLRGGSGANVLTF

v_gene: TRBV5-1
j_gene: TRBJ1-1
CDR3aa: CASSSTGGRTEAFF

v_gene: TRBV7-9
j_gene: TRBJ1-1
CDR3aa: CASSPQGPGMNTEAFF

v_gene: TRBV19
j_gene: TRBJ2-2
CDR3aa: CASSRGRLNTGELFF

v_gene: TRBV7-6
j_gene: TRBJ2-1
CDR3aa: CASSLLRTNNEQFF

v_gene: TRBV7-2
j_gene: TRBJ1-6
CDR3aa: CASSLVGNNSPLHF

v_gene: TRBV5-6
j_gene: TRBJ2-7
CDR3aa: CASSWRVDPYEQYF

v_gene: TRBV20-1
j_gene: TRBJ2-7
CDR3aa: CSARDQDRRNYEQYF

v_gene: TRBV9
j_gene: TRBJ2-5
CDR3aa: CASSVRGQETQYF

v_gene: TRBV15
j_gene: TRBJ2-5
CDR3aa: CATSRDQRGSPETQYF

v_gene: TRBV4-3
j_gene: TRBJ2-1
CDR3aa: CASSQEGLNWVYNEQFF